Reported below is one T cell receptor beta chain. As yet, its antigen is unknown. The data originate from a study of beta chain features in type 1 diabetes. Study-level background: Analysis included 107,917,701 sorted cells drawn from all samples. General study results and limits: Type 1 diabetes patients showed a moderate but significant shortening of TCRB CDR3s in all four CD4+ subsets.

The authors reverse transcribed all of the isolated RNA, so sequencing captured expressed TCRB transcripts. Produced via immunoSEQ multiplex PCR; TCRdb's table is partial and in-frame only. The repertoire holds a few hundred thousand clones, 16% seen once, with 0.065% to 0.1% in the top ten. All of the sorted populations showed purity greater than 95%. Germline V gene sequence: CDR1 SGDLS, CDR2 YYNGEE. Trimming removed 3 bases from V and 2 bases from J, with 15 bases in between. The CDR3 spans 15 residues. The sequenced sample was naive CD4+ T cells from blood. The rearrangement uses TRBV9 and TRBJ2-7; no reliable D call. This receptor was taken from a man aged 25 to 45 with type 1 diabetes. The CDR3 coding sequence is TGTGCCAGCAGCGCAAACCCGGACCCCGCCTACGAGCAGTACTTC. Translation gives CASSANPDPAYEQYF.